A single sample gave rise to the 21 T cell receptor beta chains below, sequenced in a study of shared clonotypes between healthy human individuals. CD8 cells regarded as naive lacked CD45RO, were positively chosen for CCR7, and omitted terminally differentiated effector memory CD45RA+ cells. Data came from immunoSEQ multiplex PCR; TCRdb stores just in-frame clones and leaves some out. The table records about 2.1 million clones, approximately 94% of them present only once. Sequenced sample: naive CD8+ T cells from PBMCs. These receptors were collected from a man between 18 and 35 years old in good health. Some clones in this sample may be carry-over from other donors' samples.

The chain employs TRBV27 and TRBJ1-1; D is ambiguous. Germline-derived CDR1 and CDR2 are MNHEY and SMNVEV (reference sequence). V was pared by 5 bases and J by 5 bases, with 12 bases between. The CDR3 sequence is 13 residues long. CDR3: CASSDRRRTEAFF. As DNA, the CDR3 is TGTGCCAGCAGTGACCGACGGAGGACTGAAGCTTTCTTT.

V usage is TRBV5-1 and J usage is TRBJ2-3, with 7 bases aligning to TRBD2. Unmatched junction bases numbered 8, after V lost 4 bases and J lost 3 bases. Germline V gene sequence: CDR1 SGHRS, CDR2 YFSETQ. The CDR3 has 15 amino acids. CDR3: CASSPTSRATDTQYF. The CDR3 nucleotides read TGCGCCAGCAGCCCGACTAGCCGGGCGACAGATACGCAGTATTTT.

The chain employs TRBV15 and TRBJ2-7, with D possibly matching TRBD1 (5 bases). The length of the CDR3 is 12 residues. CDR1 and CDR2 from the germline V gene are LNHNV and YYDKDF (reference sequence). V lost 6 bases and J lost 5, with 11 bases in between. CDR3 sequence: CATSEEGDEQYF. The CDR3, as DNA: TGTGCCACCAGTGAGGAAGGGGACGAGCAGTACTTC.

The rearrangement joins TRBV9 to TRBJ2-3, with D uncertain. The germline V and J ends were trimmed by 0 bases and 2 bases, with 10 bases remaining between them. Germline-derived CDR1 and CDR2 are SGDLS and YYNGEE. CDR3 length: 15 residues. The CDR3 DNA is TGTGCCAGCAGCGTAGGGGGTAAACTCACAGATACGCAGTATTTT. Amino acids: CASSVGGKLTDTQYF.

This chain connects TRBV27 to TRBJ2-7; 10 bases fit TRBD1. The CDR3 sequence is 15 residues long. V trimming: 6 bases; J trimming: 7 bases; junction bases outside the gene matches: 12. The germline gives CDR1 MNHEY, CDR2 SMNVEV (reference sequence). The CDR3 here is CASRIVGQGGLEQYF. CDR3 nucleotides: TGTGCCAGCAGAATCGTAGGACAGGGGGGACTGGAGCAGTACTTC.

This clone has a single count. The genes are TRBV6-6 and TRBJ1-5, with D possibly being TRBD1 (5 bases). CDR3 size: 16 residues. The ends were cut back, 6 bases at V and 0 bases at J, with 15 bases in the middle. Germline loops: CDR1 MNHNY, CDR2 SVGAGI (reference sequence). DNA of the CDR3: TGTGCCAGCAGCACTGGGGCTGCCTATAGCAATCAGCCCCAGCATTTT. This translates into CASSTGAAYSNQPQHF.

The rearrangement joins TRBV9 to TRBJ1-4; TRBD1 matches 9 bases. This CDR3 spans 15 amino acids. After removal of 0 bases from V and 6 bases from J, the junction contained 3 bases not matched to a gene. Germline CDR1 reads SGDLS; CDR2 reads YYNGEE. Here the CDR3 DNA reads TGTGCCAGCAGCGTAGGGACAGGGGATTATGAAAAACTGTTTTTT. Amino acid sequence: CASSVGTGDYEKLFF.

In its sample, this clone was seen once. This chain links TRBV27 with TRBJ2-3, with 10 bases matching TRBD2. Germline V gene lookup returns CDR1 MNHEY and CDR2 SMNVEV (reference sequence). After removal of 8 bases from V and 3 bases from J, the junction contained 8 bases not matched to a gene. The CDR3 length is 15 residues. The DNA for the CDR3 is TGTGCCAGCGGAATCCTAGCGGGAGTTACAGATACGCAGTATTTT. It translates to CASGILAGVTDTQYF.

This clone showed up just once. V usage is TRBV5-1 and J usage is TRBJ2-3; 10 bases align to TRBD1. The germline V gene encodes CDR1 SGHRS and CDR2 YFSETQ. The trim removed 2 bases at V and 4 bases at J, leaving 7 bases unmatched. The CDR3 covers 16 residues. The CDR3 DNA sequence: TGCGCCAGCAGCTTACAGGGACAGGGGTTGCCAGATACGCAGTATTTT. This encodes CASSLQGQGLPDTQYF.

The genes are TRBV9 and TRBJ2-5; perhaps D is TRBD1 or TRBD2 (6 bases each). The CDR3 length is 17 residues. Looked up from germline, CDR1 is SGDLS and CDR2 is YYNGEE. V was cut by 4 bases and J by 5 bases, with 24 bases left in between. The CDR3 reads CASSSGGRGALAETQYF. The CDR3 nucleotides are TGTGCCAGCAGCAGTGGGGGCAGGGGAGCCCTAGCGGAGACCCAGTACTTC.

The chain carries TRBV10-3 and TRBJ2-6, with D possibly TRBD2 on 5 matching bases. The germline V and J ends were trimmed by 9 bases and 5 bases, with 14 bases remaining between them. CDR3 length: 14 residues. The germline CDR1 and CDR2 sequences are ENHRY and SYGVKD. CDR3 sequence (DNA): TGTGCCATTTCGGACGGGATCTGGGCCAACGTCCTGACTTTC. As protein: CAISDGIWANVLTF.

The chain employs TRBV5-4 and TRBJ2-5, with D perhaps matching TRBD1 or TRBD2 (6 bases each). In germline, CDR1 is SGHNT, CDR2 YYREEE (reference sequence). The CDR3 length is 17 residues. With 4 bases removed from V and 4 bases from J, the gap between germline ends came to 23 bases. The CDR3 loop is CASSGTGGTPRRETQYF. The DNA for the CDR3 is TGTGCCAGCAGCGGAACCGGCGGGACACCACGACGAGAGACCCAGTACTTC.

V usage is TRBV7-3 and J usage is TRBJ1-3; the D gene is possibly TRBD1 (5 bases). V lost 1 base and J 2 bases, leaving 9 bases between the germline ends. The CDR3 extends over 15 amino acids. Germline V gene lookup returns CDR1 SGHTA and CDR2 FQGTGA. The CDR3 loop is CASSLSLGAGNTIYF. The CDR3, as DNA: TGTGCCAGCAGCTTAAGTCTGGGGGCTGGAAACACCATATATTTT.

The chain recombines TRBV7-6 with TRBJ1-2, with 7 bases matching TRBD1. Germline values: CDR1 SGHVS, CDR2 FNYEAQ. V trimming: 5 bases; J trimming: 8 bases; junction bases outside the gene matches: 11. The CDR3 runs 14 residues. The CDR3, as DNA: TGTGCCAGCAGCCCACTAGGGGGCGCAGGAGGCTACACCTTC. Its translation is CASSPLGGAGGYTF.

The rearrangement uses TRBV4-2 and TRBJ2-1; 7 nucleotides line up with TRBD2. This CDR3 has 17 residues. J lost 0 bases, V lost 0 bases, and 5 bases had no gene match. In germline, CDR1 is LGHNA, CDR2 YNFKEQ. The CDR3 loop reads CASSQDSSGFSYNEQFF. For the CDR3, the DNA is TGTGCCAGCAGCCAAGATAGTAGCGGGTTCTCCTACAATGAGCAGTTCTTC.

The rearrangement links TRBV27 to TRBJ2-6, with D uncertain. V lost 3 bases and J lost 13, with 13 bases in between. Germline assignment: CDR1 MNHEY and CDR2 SMNVEV (reference sequence). The CDR3 runs 13 residues. CDR3 region: CASSFQPSAVLTF. The CDR3 nucleotides read TGTGCCAGCAGTTTCCAACCGTCTGCGGTCCTGACTTTC.

This clone was seen a handful of times. The chain uses TRBV7-9 and TRBJ1-1; perhaps TRBD1 as D (6 bases). This CDR3 is 13 amino acids long. CDR1 is SEHNR and CDR2 is FQNEAQ in the germline V gene (reference sequence). Trimming shortened V by 5 bases and J by 8 bases, and 15 bases separated the two germline ends. CDR3 DNA: TGTGCCAGCAGCACACCGGGACAAGGAGAAGCTTTCTTT. It encodes CASSTPGQGEAFF.

J is TRBJ2-1 and V is TRBV2; no clear D. The CDR3 is 15 residues long. Germline-derived CDR1 and CDR2 are SNHLY and FYNNEI. Deletions cut 4 bases from V and 0 bases from J, with 10 bases between. CDR3 in amino acids: CASSASLSSYNEQFF. CDR3 nucleotides: TGTGCCAGCAGTGCGTCGCTAAGCTCCTACAATGAGCAGTTCTTC.

This clone has just a few counts. Other DNA sequences in this specimen translate into the identical CDR3. The J gene is TRBJ2-7, the V gene TRBV27; D remains ambiguous. There are 12 residues in the CDR3. Germline CDR1 and CDR2: MNHEY and SMNVEV (reference sequence). Trimming shortened V by 6 bases and J by 0 bases, and 6 bases separated the two germline ends. CDR3 in DNA: TGTGCCAGCAGCCCCAGCTCCTACGAGCAGTACTTC. Its translation: CASSPSSYEQYF.

The chain uses TRBV7-9 and TRBJ2-3; tentatively, D is TRBD2 (6 bases). CDR1 is SEHNR, CDR2 FQNEAQ, per germline (reference sequence). The CDR3 totals 17 residues. V shed 4 bases and J shed 1 base, with 18 bases lying between them. The CDR3 reads CASSSVVVGLRTDTQYF. As DNA, the CDR3 is TGTGCCAGCAGCTCCGTCGTGGTCGGACTACGCACAGATACGCAGTATTTT.

This rearrangement joins TRBV29-1 to TRBJ2-7; D is unresolved. CDR3 length equals 14 residues. V was pared by 4 bases and J by 3 bases, with 16 bases between. In germline, CDR1 is SQVTM, CDR2 ANQGSEA. CDR3 nucleotide sequence: TGCAGCGTTGTGTGGGCCAATGGGGACTACGAGCAGTACTTC. Translating gives CSVVWANGDYEQYF.